This T cell receptor (beta chain) is from a study of cytomegalovirus exposure and HLA in healthy donors. The CDR3 loop spans 19 amino acids. The germline V and J ends were trimmed by 4 bases and 0 bases, with 23 bases remaining between them. Germline assignment: CDR1 LGHNA and CDR2 YNFKEQ. The PCR was carried out with 60 Vbeta primers and 13 Jbeta primers. Sequencing used immunoSEQ multiplex PCR; TCRdb keeps in-frame clones, though not all of them. This sample has 160,000 or so clones; almost 80% occur once, and the top ten carry roughly 5.8%. V usage is TRBV4-2 and J usage is TRBJ2-3, with a weak D call TRBD2 (7 bases). Material for sequencing was PBMCs. The receptor was isolated from a middle-aged man in good health and CMV-seropositive. In DNA, the CDR3 is TGTGCCAGCAGCCTAGGGGGTAGCGGGTCGGGTGCTAGCACAGATACGCAGTATTTT. This translates into CASSLGGSGSGASTDTQYF.